The clone carrying this T cell receptor (beta chain) was seen more than once but under ten times. Its cognate antigen is unknown. This sample stems from a study of identical twins. Study results and limitations: Invariant MAIT and iNKT cells could partly confound zero-insertion analyses.

This CDR3 is 14 amino acids long. Per germline, CDR1 SGHRS and CDR2 YFSETQ. The V and J ends lost 4 bases and 4 bases, in that order; junction bases with no gene match: 6. One entry per CDR3 protein, called by TCRdb with MiXCR from the 5' RACE reads. The sample carries 400,000 to 550,000 distinct CDR3 sequences, around 20% recorded once. This sample was shared with a second study, whose subject was T cells expressing NK-cell markers. That paper states: The TCR beta repertoires were obtained from sorted CD3+CD56+NKG2C+, CD3+CD56+NKG2C- and CD3+CD56-NKG2C+ T cells. One of the eight sequenced donors was seronegative, whereas the other seven were HCMV-seropositive.

Material: CD4+ T cells sorted from blood. The receptor was derived from a woman in her late teens or twenties in good health. V gene TRBV5-1 combines with J gene TRBJ1-2; TRBD1 agrees at 8 bases. CDR3 amino acids: CASSIDGQGYGYTF. DNA for the CDR3: TGCGCCAGCAGCATAGACGGACAGGGCTATGGCTACACCTTC.